This T cell receptor beta chain stems from a study of T cell responses to AZD1222 COVID-19 vaccine. Sequencing used immunoSEQ multiplex PCR; TCRdb keeps in-frame clones, though not all of them. The sample contains about 120,000 clones, about 87% of which appear only once. V lost 3 bases and J 8 bases, leaving 16 bases between the germline ends. The germline gives CDR1 SNHLY, CDR2 FYNNEI. The CDR3 spans 14 residues. This clone came up once. The antigen is unknown. General observations from the study: Only a handful of AZD1222 recipients, more than five in all, had baseline seropositivity. Repertoire sampling happened only post peak T cell response.

Here the sequenced sample was peripheral blood, taken on day 0 of AZD1222 vaccination. The J gene is TRBJ1-2, the V gene TRBV2; D remains ambiguous. The TCR comes from an adult in good health. CDR3 amino acids: CASSDLAPVRGYTF. The CDR3 coding sequence is TGTGCCAGCAGTGATTTGGCCCCCGTGCGAGGCTACACCTTC.